This T cell receptor beta chain is from a study of CD8+CD57+ T cells in acquired aplastic anemia. Investigators profiled TCR beta VDJ and CDR3 from genomic DNA template. Each CDR3 protein is one row after TCRdb ran MiXCR on the reads. The sample records hundreds of thousands of distinct CDR3 sequences, roughly 64% being singletons. Notes on this clonotype: A much larger clone differs from this one at a single base, so this may be a read error.

The TCR sequence derives from a human donor in good health, serving as a control. Sequencing used sorted CD4+, CD8+, or CD8+CD57+ T cells (not recorded which) from PBMCs.

This CDR3 reads CASSLANRGFGNTIYF. For the CDR3, the DNA is TGCGCCAGCAGCTTGGCCAATCGGGGTTTTGGAAACACCATATATTTT. This rearrangement joins TRBV5-1 to TRBJ1-3; D ambiguous. The length of the CDR3 is 16 residues. Germline V gene sequence: CDR1 SGHRS, CDR2 YFSETQ. V lost 0 bases and J 3 bases, leaving 13 bases between the germline ends.